This T cell receptor (beta chain) was profiled in a study of regulatory T cells in long-lasting Graves disease. Study-wide points: The number of shared public clonotypes was higher in persistent patients (roughly 2,800) than new patients (roughly 970). What was studied was peripheral blood only, and not thyroid tissue.

Trimming removed 4 bases at V and 2 bases at J, with 16 bases between. The germline CDR1 and CDR2 sequences are SGHNT and YYREEE (reference sequence). The CDR3 loop spans 15 amino acids. About this clonotype: Its antigen is unknown.

Sample time point: persistent/refractory GD, antithyroid drugs over 5 years with positive TRAb. There was RNA extracted from PBMCs, and the TCR library was made from it. Assembly of TCR beta libraries relied on iRepertoire HTBI primers together with Arm-PCR of CDR3 regions. Original processing notes: Samples revealed around 56 TRBV and about 15 TRBJ segments. One entry per CDR3 protein, called by TCRdb with MiXCR from the multiplex PCR reads. The V and J calls and clone size are TCRdb's, not the authors'. The sample holds roughly 430,000 distinct CDR3 sequences; around a fifth are singletons and the top ten take about 13%.

The chain couples TRBV5-4 to TRBJ2-7; possible D gene TRBD1, 6 bases. The specimen was peripheral blood mononuclear cells (PBMCs), collected when the disease was refractory, from a patient treated with antithyroid drugs. The clonotype comes from a female donor with Graves disease. The CDR3 DNA follows: TGTGCCAGCAGCGAGAGCCACAGGGACCCCTACGAGCAGTACTTC. Protein: CASSESHRDPYEQYF.